These 25 T cell receptor beta chains were all obtained from the same sample, sequenced in a study of T-cell reconstitution after alpha-beta-depleted transplantation in children. A library of TCRbeta sequences, prepared with unique molecular identifiers, was generated. Each CDR3 protein is one row after TCRdb ran MiXCR on the PCR reads. The sample holds around 370,000 distinct CDR3 sequences; about 9.3% are singletons and the top ten take around 2.4%. The sample here was PBMCs from the stem cell graft donor, taken from the stem cell graft. These receptor sequences come from a human donor who donated a stem cell graft to a child with acute lymphoblastic leukemia.

In its sample, this clonotype was seen a few times. V gene TRBV20-1 combines with J gene TRBJ1-1; TRBD1 aligns across 7 bases. The junction had 8 bases not matched to a gene; V was cut back by 1 base and J by 0 bases. The CDR3 covers 16 residues. From germline, CDR1 is DFQATT and CDR2 SNEGSKA (reference sequence). The CDR3 spells CSARGQGGGMNTEAFF. Here the CDR3 DNA reads TGCAGTGCTAGAGGACAGGGTGGGGGGATGAACACTGAAGCTTTCTTT.

The rearrangement links TRBV28 to TRBJ1-1, with D perhaps TRBD1 (5 bases). This CDR3 comprises 14 residues. Germline CDR1 reads MDHEN; CDR2 reads SYDVKM. V was clipped by 6 bases and J by 4 bases, with 15 bases between them. This chain's CDR3 is CASRLPGGGTEAFF. In nucleotides, the CDR3 is TGTGCCAGCAGACTACCTGGCGGGGGCACTGAAGCTTTCTTT.

V usage is TRBV28 and J usage is TRBJ2-7; 10 nucleotides line up with TRBD2. Trimming cost V 3 bases and J 2 bases; bases outside gene matches: 4. Germline V CDR1 and CDR2: MDHEN, SYDVKM. This CDR3 spans 15 amino acids. The CDR3 bases are TGTGCCAGCAGTTTGGGACTAGCGCCGACCTACGAGCAGTACTTC. Translating it yields CASSLGLAPTYEQYF.

This clonotype has only a few counts. This chain connects TRBV7-2 to TRBJ1-2, with 8 bases that match TRBD1. Germline V gene sequence: CDR1 SGHTA, CDR2 FQGNSA. With V trimmed by 5 bases and J by 5 bases, 10 bases remained unmatched. This CDR3 region has 15 residues. CDR3 sequence reads: CASSTPDRGVYGYTF. DNA of the CDR3: TGTGCCAGCAGCACACCCGACAGGGGCGTATATGGCTACACCTTC.

This clonotype was picked up a small number of times. The gene calls are TRBV2 and TRBJ2-5, with D maybe TRBD2 (6 bases). CDR1 and CDR2 from the germline V gene are SNHLY and FYNNEI. The CDR3 covers 12 residues. The V end lost 11 bases, the J end lost 0 bases, and 10 bases lay between the germline ends. The CDR3 DNA sequence: TGTGCCGGCCGGGACTACCAAGAGACCCAGTACTTC. This gives the protein CAGRDYQETQYF.

A few counts support this clonotype. The chain links TRBV20-1 to TRBJ2-3; 8 bases fit TRBD2. Germline V gene sequence: CDR1 DFQATT, CDR2 SNEGSKA (reference sequence). V lost 1 base, J lost 0 bases, and 3 bases stayed unmatched. This CDR3 contains 15 residues. CDR3 DNA sequence: TGCAGTGCTAGAGGCTTAGCGGGGAGCACAGATACGCAGTATTTT. Translating gives CSARGLAGSTDTQYF.

V and J are TRBV7-2 and TRBJ2-1; 9 positions match TRBD2. J was trimmed by 4 bases and V by 5 bases; bases with no gene match: 9. CDR3 length: 16 residues. The V gene's germline CDR1 is SGHTA and CDR2 FQGNSA. CDR3 loop: CASSAETSGPYNEQFF. The CDR3, as DNA: TGTGCCAGCAGCGCCGAAACTAGCGGGCCTTACAATGAGCAGTTCTTC.

The DNA of the CDR3 is TGTGCCAGCTCACCCATAGCGGGGTTGACTGAAGCTTTCTTT. Protein: CASSPIAGLTEAFF. The chain has TRBV18 and TRBJ1-1; no clear D gene. V gave up 3 bases and J gave up 5 bases, with 13 bases separating them. Looked up from germline, CDR1 is KGHSH and CDR2 is LQKENI. The CDR3 has 14 residues.

There are many counts of this clonotype. The V gene is TRBV30, the J gene TRBJ1-1; D is unresolved. With 2 bases removed from V and 1 base from J, the gap between germline ends came to 5 bases. CDR1 and CDR2 (germline): GTSNPN, SVGIG (reference sequence). CDR3 size: 12 residues. CDR3 DNA: TGTGCCTGGAGTTCGGGGAACACTGAAGCTTTCTTT. It codes for CAWSSGNTEAFF. Complete variable domain (other parts from reference TRBV30 and TRBJ1-1): SQTIHQWPATLVQPVGSPLSLECTVEGTSNPNLYWYRQAAGRGLQLLFYSVGIGQISSEVPQNLSASRPQDRQFILSSKKLLLSDSGFYLCAWSSGNTEAFFGQGTRLTVV.

This clonotype was seen only a few times. V and J are TRBV12-3 or TRBV12-4 and TRBJ2-1; D call uncertain. V was trimmed by 5 bases and J by 7 bases, leaving 12 bases between them. There are 13 residues in the CDR3. In nucleotides, the CDR3 is TGTGCCAGCAGTCCCGCCCAGGAGAATGAGCAGTTCTTC. Amino acid sequence: CASSPAQENEQFF.

CDR3 region: CAGTGDGSSYNEQFF. CDR3 bases: TGTGCCGGGACAGGAGACGGGAGCTCCTACAATGAGCAGTTCTTC. The genes are TRBV30 and TRBJ2-1; 8 bases are shared with TRBD1. CDR3 size: 15 residues. CDR1 and CDR2 (germline): GTSNPN, SVGIG (reference sequence). V was pared by 8 bases and J by 0 bases, with 9 bases of the junction left unmatched.

The V call is TRBV7-2, the J call TRBJ2-7; 8 nucleotides align to TRBD2. Per germline, CDR1 SGHTA and CDR2 FQGNSA. The CDR3 has 16 amino acids. Trimming removed 5 bases from V and 4 bases from J; junction bases left unmatched: 13. CDR3 sequence: CASSPEGASGLYEQYF. CDR3 nucleotides: TGTGCCAGCAGCCCCGAAGGGGCTAGCGGGCTATACGAGCAGTACTTC. The full variable domain, completed using reference TRBV7-2 and TRBJ2-7, is GAGVSQSPSNKVTEKGKDVELRCDPISGHTALYWYRQSLGQGLEFLIYFQGNSAPDKSGLPSDRFSAERTGGSVSTLTIQRTQQEDSAVYLCASSPEGASGLYEQYFGPGTRLTVT.

In this sample, this clonotype turned up a few times. This chain uses TRBV7-8 with TRBJ2-1; D unresolved. With 0 bases removed from V and 7 bases from J, the gap between germline ends came to 7 bases. Germline CDR1 SGHVS, CDR2 FQNEAQ. The CDR3 has 13 residues. The CDR3 here is CASSLANLNEQFF. The DNA of the CDR3 is TGTGCCAGCAGCTTAGCCAATCTTAATGAGCAGTTCTTC. Full variable domain (missing parts from reference TRBV7-8 and TRBJ2-1): GAGVSQSPRYKVAKRGQDVALRCDPISGHVSLFWYQQALGQGPEFLTYFQNEAQLDKSGLPSDRFFAERPEGSVSTLKIQRTQQEDSAVYLCASSLANLNEQFFGPGTRLTVL.

This clonotype was detected a few times. The chain has TRBV6-2 or TRBV6-3 and TRBJ1-5; weak D call: TRBD1 (5 bases). Germline V gene sequence: CDR1 MNHEY, CDR2 SVGEGT. This CDR3 is 16 amino acids long. The ends were cut back, 8 bases at V and 2 bases at J, with 19 bases in the middle. The DNA of the CDR3 is TGTGCCAGCCTACCCCGGCAGGGAGGGGGCAATCAGCCCCAGCATTTT. This sequence encodes CASLPRQGGGNQPQHF.

The sample holds a few counts of this clonotype. The chain couples TRBV20-1 to TRBJ2-1; 9 bases fit TRBD1. Germline lookup yields CDR1 DFQATT and CDR2 SNEGSKA (reference sequence). V gave up 5 bases and J gave up 12 bases; unmatched junction bases: 11. The CDR3 is 13 residues long. CDR3 DNA: TGCAGTGCTGTACCGGGACAGGGTATGGGGCAGTTCTTC. Translated, it gives CSAVPGQGMGQFF.

In this sample, this clonotype turned up a few times. The chain recombines TRBV27 with TRBJ2-1; D gene uncertain. Germline V gene sequence: CDR1 MNHEY, CDR2 SMNVEV (reference sequence). V was shortened by 7 bases and J by 0 bases, with 13 bases between the two germline ends. CDR3 length: 15 residues. CDR3 nucleotide sequence: TGTGCCAGCACCCTAGGAGCGTACTCCTACAATGAGCAGTTCTTC. It encodes CASTLGAYSYNEQFF.

There are a few counts of this clonotype. J is TRBJ1-5 and V is TRBV4-1; the match to TRBD1 covers 9 bases. CDR3 length: 17 amino acids. Unmatched junction bases numbered 15, after V lost 5 bases and J lost 7 bases. Per the germline V gene, CDR1 is MGHRA and CDR2 is YSYEKL. CDR3 loop: CASSWSPGGQGRQPQHF. CDR3 in DNA: TGCGCCAGCAGCTGGAGTCCGGGCGGACAGGGGAGGCAGCCCCAGCATTTT.

This clonotype was seen more than once but under ten times. The chain has TRBV11-2 and TRBJ1-3; D is uncertain. V lost 5 bases and J 4 bases, leaving 15 bases between the germline ends. There are 15 residues in the CDR3. Per germline, CDR1 SGHAT and CDR2 FQNNGV. CDR3 loop: CASSKERSWGNTIYF. For the CDR3, the DNA is TGTGCCAGCAGCAAAGAAAGGAGTTGGGGAAACACCATATATTTT.

This clonotype was counted ten times or more. The chain uses TRBV24-1 and TRBJ2-1, with 7 bases that match TRBD2. In germline, CDR1 is KGHDR, CDR2 SFDVKD. V lost 3 bases to trimming and J lost 0 bases; unmatched junction nucleotides: 4. The CDR3 length is 16 residues. For the CDR3, the DNA is TGTGCCACCAGTGATCCTAGCGGAAACTCCTACAATGAGCAGTTCTTC. Encoded protein: CATSDPSGNSYNEQFF.

The table lists this clonotype with a few counts. The V and J genes are TRBV7-2 and TRBJ1-1, with D unresolved. Germline V CDR1 and CDR2: SGHTA, FQGNSA. The CDR3 has 12 residues. Trimming removed 5 bases from V and 11 bases from J, with 15 bases in between. The CDR3 sequence is CASSQSTSSAFF. In nucleotides, the CDR3 is TGTGCCAGCAGCCAAAGCACGTCATCGGCTTTCTTT.

This clonotype was seen repeatedly, ten times or more. The chain couples TRBV5-1 to TRBJ2-5; 12 bases align to TRBD2. Germline V gene data show CDR1 as SGHRS and CDR2 as YFSETQ. Losses at the gene ends were 7 bases for V and 5 bases for J; bases not matched to a gene: 9. The CDR3 consists of 15 residues. This CDR3 reads CASFLTSGSLETQYF. In DNA form, the CDR3 reads TGCGCCAGCTTTTTGACTAGCGGGAGCCTTGAGACCCAGTACTTC.

This clonotype was seen a few times. The V call is TRBV15, the J call TRBJ2-4; D is possibly TRBD1 or TRBD2 (5 bases each). CDR1 LNHNV and CDR2 YYDKDF come from the germline V gene (reference sequence). The CDR3 spans 14 residues. V lost 6 bases, J lost 0 bases, and 9 bases lay in between. CDR3 sequence (DNA): TGTGCCACCAGACAGGAGGCAGCCAAAAACATTCAGTACTTC. Amino acids: CATRQEAAKNIQYF.

The genes are TRBV20-1 and TRBJ2-3; 7 positions agree with TRBD2. This CDR3 is built from 14 residues. Germline CDR1 and CDR2: DFQATT and SNEGSKA (reference sequence). After removal of 3 bases from V and 2 bases from J, the junction contained 5 bases not matched to a gene. CDR3 nucleotides: TGCAGTGCTAGTCGGCGGGAGTCCACAGATACGCAGTATTTT. It encodes CSASRRESTDTQYF.

This clonotype was detected many times. The V and J genes are TRBV5-1 and TRBJ1-5; possibly TRBD1 for D (5 bases). The CDR3 runs to 14 residues. The germline V and J ends were trimmed by 5 bases and 4 bases, with 13 bases remaining between them. Looked up from germline, CDR1 is SGHRS and CDR2 is YFSETQ. The CDR3 spells CASSRDSGNQPQHF. The CDR3 bases are TGCGCCAGCAGTAGGGACTCGGGGAATCAGCCCCAGCATTTT. The full variable domain, in which reference TRBV5-1 and TRBJ1-5 provide the parts outside the CDR3, is KAGVTQTPRYLIKTRGQQVTLSCSPISGHRSVSWYQQTPGQGLQFLFEYFSETQRNKGNFPGRFSGRQFSNSRSEMNVSTLELGDSALYLCASSRDSGNQPQHFGDGTRLSIL.

This clonotype is classed as medium-sized (0.01 to 0.1%). This chain uses TRBV7-3 with TRBJ2-2; a weak D match, TRBD2 (5 bases). Germline V gene lookup returns CDR1 SGHTA and CDR2 FQGTGA. This CDR3 has 12 amino acids. V dropped 5 bases and J dropped 6 bases, with 7 bases sitting between them. CDR3 coding DNA: TGTGCCAGCAGCCTCGGGGCCGGGGAGCTGTTTTTT. Translation gives CASSLGAGELFF.